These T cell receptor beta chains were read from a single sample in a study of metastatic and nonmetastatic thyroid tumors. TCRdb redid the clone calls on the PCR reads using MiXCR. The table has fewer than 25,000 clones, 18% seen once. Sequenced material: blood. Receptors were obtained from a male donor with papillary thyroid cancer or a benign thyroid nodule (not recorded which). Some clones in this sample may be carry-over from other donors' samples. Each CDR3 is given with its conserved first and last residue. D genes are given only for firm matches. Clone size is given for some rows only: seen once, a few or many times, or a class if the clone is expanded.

TGCAGTGCTGAGGACGTTCGGAACACTGAAGCTTTCTTT	CSAEDVRNTEAFF	many	TRBV20-1	TRBJ1-1	-
TGCGCCAGCAGCGGGGGGACAGACCAAGAGACCCAGTACTTC	CASSGGTDQETQYF	many	TRBV5-1	TRBJ2-5	-
TGTGCCAGCAGCGTTACTAGGGGGCGAGGGCAGTTCTTC	CASSVTRGRGQFF	many	TRBV5-6	TRBJ2-1	TRBD1
TGTGCCAGCAGTGTAGGCACTAGCGGCTACAATGAGCAGTTCTTC	CASSVGTSGYNEQFF	many	TRBV6-1	TRBJ2-1	TRBD2
TGTGCCTGGAGTCCCGGATGGGGAAATCAGCCCCAGCATTTT	CAWSPGWGNQPQHF	many	TRBV30	TRBJ1-5	-
TGCAGTGCGGCAACTAGAGGCGAGCAGTACTTC	CSAATRGEQYF	many	TRBV20-1	TRBJ2-7	-
TGTGCCTGGAGTGTAAGGGGTCAGAGGGCTTTCTTT	CAWSVRGQRAFF	medium-sized	TRBV30	TRBJ1-1	-
TGCAGCGTTGTTAGCGGGGGGGCATACGGCTGGCAGTTCTTC	CSVVSGGAYGWQFF	few	TRBV29-1	TRBJ2-1	TRBD2
TGTGCCAGCAGTGGCCTGAACACTGAAGCTTTCTTT	CASSGLNTEAFF	medium-sized	TRBV27	TRBJ1-1	-
TGTGCCAGCAGCTTTGCCCGCACTGAAGCTTTCTTT	CASSFARTEAFF	many	TRBV11-2	TRBJ1-1	-
TGTGCCAGCAAGCAGGACAGGAACAATGAGCAGTTCTTC	CASKQDRNNEQFF	many	TRBV2	TRBJ2-1	TRBD1
TGTGCCAGCAAATACCGGGAATACAATGAGCAGTTCTTC	CASKYREYNEQFF	medium-sized	TRBV12-3/TRBV12-4	TRBJ2-1	-
TGTGCCAGCAGCACTAACGGGGGCACTGAAGCTTTCTTT	CASSTNGGTEAFF	many	TRBV3-1	TRBJ1-1	-
TGTGCCAGCAGTGTACTGGTAACAGATACGCAGTATTTT	CASSVLVTDTQYF	-	TRBV2	TRBJ2-3	-
TGTGCCAGCAGTGACCGGGCCGAGACCCAGTACTTC	CASSDRAETQYF	many	TRBV2	TRBJ2-5	-
TGTGCCAGTAATCAAGGCAGGGAGCTGTTTTTT	CASNQGRELFF	few	TRBV19	TRBJ2-2	-
TGTGCCAGCAGCCGGTGGCGGGGGGTGGAGACCCAGTACTTC	CASSRWRGVETQYF	many	TRBV12-3/TRBV12-4	TRBJ2-5	TRBD2
TGCGCCAGCAGCCAAGAGGGACTAGCGGTGAGCTCCTACAATGAGCAGTTCTTC	CASSQEGLAVSSYNEQFF	many	TRBV4-1	TRBJ2-1	TRBD2
TGTGCCAGCAGTGTTGGGGGCCCTGCCTCTGGAAACACCATATATTTT	CASSVGGPASGNTIYF	many	TRBV6-1	TRBJ1-3	-
TGTGCCAGCAGCTTTGGGGGGGCTAGCACAGATACGCAGTATTTT	CASSFGGASTDTQYF	many	TRBV11-2	TRBJ2-3	-
TGTGCCAGCAGTGACAGCGGGGGGGCAGATACGCAGTATTTT	CASSDSGGADTQYF	large	TRBV6-4	TRBJ2-3	TRBD2
TGTGCCAGCTTAACAGGGGACACTGAAGCTTTCTTT	CASLTGDTEAFF	few	TRBV28	TRBJ1-1	TRBD1
TGTGCCAGCAGCCCTCATGGCTCCTACAATGAGCAGTTCTTC	CASSPHGSYNEQFF	many	TRBV7-3	TRBJ2-1	-
TGTGCCAGCAGTCCCTCCGGACAGGGGAGGAGGGCCCTCCACTTT	CASSPSGQGRRALHF	few	TRBV27	TRBJ1-6	TRBD1
TGTGCCAGCAGCTTAAGCAGGAACACTGAAGCTTTCTTT	CASSLSRNTEAFF	many	TRBV7-3	TRBJ1-1	-